This T cell receptor (beta chain) comes out of a study of regulatory T cells in long-lasting Graves disease (dated by TCRdb to the early 2020s). Background on the whole study: Patients with newly diagnosed Graves' disease had been on antithyroid drugs for under 3 months. Persistent Graves' disease patients were compared with newly diagnosed Graves' disease patients by peripheral blood TCR sequencing and RNA sequencing. The study was conducted in China and was registered as a clinical trial. A total of around 35 samples were covered by TCR sequencing, comprising some 13 persistent and about 20 newly diagnosed Graves' disease patients.

Receptor libraries were prepared by multiplex PCR. TCRdb records Illumina HiSeq 4000 as the sequencer. iRepertoire HTBI primers and Arm-PCR amplification of CDR3 regions were used to construct TCR beta libraries. Before sequencing, the PCR products went through gel purification. In the source study's methods: Gene usage analysis of CDR3 amino acid clonotypes relied on the approximately 62 TRBV and 13 to 15 TRBJ segments identified across samples. COPE and FqMerger were used to merge filtered high-quality paired reads into contigs. BLAST was used to align contigs to the IMGT TRBV, TRBD and TRBJ reference genes, and CDR3 was defined following IMGT. Clonotypes above 0.1% frequency were classified as highly expanded clones. Repertoire diversity was measured by Shannon entropy, and V-J evenness by the Gini coefficient. A clonotype was considered public if more than one individual shared it. In TCRdb, the public reads were trimmed at Q25 with fastp and aligned with MiXCR, with productive beta chains retained. One record per CDR3 amino acid sequence lists the most common genes and DNA. The V and J calls and clone size are TCRdb's, not the authors'. The sample table shows under 450,000 distinct CDR3 sequences, and approximately 12% are seen once. Approximately 17% of the sample is taken by the ten largest.

Overall study results and their limits: Persistent disease showed preferential use of TRBV28, TRBJ1-2 and TRBJ2-5, whereas newly diagnosed disease favored TRBV20-1 and TRBJ2-1. Peripheral blood alone was examined, since thyroid tissue, which constituted the primary lesion, could not be accessed. The small sample size was acknowledged by the authors as a limitation that may reduce accuracy. Compared with newly diagnosed patients, patients with persistent Graves' disease had lower TCR Shannon entropy and fewer highly expanded clones, which suggests clonal expansion. Only the TCR beta chain was sequenced and analyzed. Patients with persistent disease shared more public clonotypes (about 2,900) than newly diagnosed patients did (approximately 990).

In this sample, this clonotype turned up many times. Its recognized antigen is unknown. Base qualities were left out, and no much larger clone turns up one base away. The time point label, as the study defines it: newly diagnosed GD, antithyroid drugs for less than 3 months. RNA was extracted from PBMCs in TRIzol for both TCR sequencing and RNA sequencing. The diagnosis of Graves' disease followed American Thyroid Association guidelines. Recruitment of patients was carried out at an endocrinology department in Xi'an, China. From each patient, around 8.3 milliliters of peripheral blood was collected into an EDTA anticoagulant tube. Ficoll Paque Plus density gradient separation was used to isolate PBMCs, and no further T cell sorting was performed. An Agilent 2100 Bioanalyzer and agarose gel were used to check RNA quality, while a NanoDrop 2000 measured RNA concentration. The CDR3 runs 17 residues from the cysteine to the phenylalanine. The DNA shown is the 51-base CDR3, in frame from base 1. V loses 1 base at its end and J loses 4 bases; junction bases beyond the gene matches: 11. From the germline V gene, CDR1 is LGHNT and CDR2 is FRNRAP.

The same sample was also studied in work on T cells in Graves' hyperthyroidism and ophthalmopathy. That second report states: Graves' hyperthyroidism was defined as stable when no progression to ophthalmopathy occurred over 18 months of follow-up. Hyperthyroidism patients were newly diagnosed, with disease duration under 2 months, and aged 18 to 65 years. The study excluded patients with uncontrolled infections, other autoimmune diseases, pregnancy or lactation. Diagnoses were based on clinical symptoms, serum thyroxine and TRAb, thyroid ultrasound and orbital computed tomography. The first round of RT-PCR for the TCR CDR3 was performed with the HTBI primer set and the Qiagen OneStep RT-PCR kit. Most expanded thyroid clonotypes (frequency above 0.001) were also detected in blood, suggesting blood repertoires may reflect thyroid immune responses. A 13 V-J signature model separated ophthalmopathy from stable hyperthyroidism, with nearly 90% sensitivity and just under 84% specificity in cross-validation and 80%/75% in testing. During validation, the model predicted progression to ophthalmopathy a median of around 6 months ahead of onset, with just under 71% sensitivity and about 75% specificity. A discovery cohort of around 100 patients, about 40 with Graves' ophthalmopathy and 55 to 65 with stable Graves' hyperthyroidism, was used to find distinguishing TCR V-J signatures. Whether ophthalmopathy could be predicted prospectively was tested in an independent validation cohort made up of about 20 hyperthyroidism patients plus 17 patients who later progressed to ophthalmopathy. The approximately 100 discovery patients were randomly split 7:3 into training and test sets. In six Graves' hyperthyroidism patients, the study also compared T-cell repertoires from thyroid tissue with T-cell repertoires from blood. After sampling, hyperthyroidism patients received methimazole starting at 30 mg daily, and ophthalmopathy patients received high-dose intravenous methylprednisolone. A second multiplex PCR round built the libraries, followed by size selection and purification. Sequencing of the libraries was done on an Illumina HiSeq2000 using paired-end 100 bp reads. SOAPnuke was used to process the raw data, removing reads that contained adapters or uncalled bases, had a mean Phred below 15, or lacked an exact match to the constant primer or identifier. COPE v1.2.5 was used to merge high-quality paired reads, and clonotypes were defined as unique nucleotide sequences. Clonotypes were aligned to IMGT TRBV, TRBD and TRBJ reference segments using MiTCR v1.1. The analysis was restricted to V-J combinations with a frequency above 0.0001, which together covered roughly 99% of the repertoires. The TCS score was defined as the ratio of F50 (clonal expansion) to E x V (chaos), calculated using BLOSUM62-based TCRdist between CDR3 peptides within each V-J. Welch's t-statistics and random forest reduced 500 to 550 V-J features to some 14, which were used in a naive Bayes classifier (R e1071). No statistical method was used to fix the sample size in advance, and group allocation was not hidden from the investigators. The paper describes TCR Vbeta CDR3 sequencing of 120 to 150 peripheral blood samples, made up of under 50 ophthalmopathy patients, approximately 73 hyperthyroidism patients and about 17 progressor patients.

Here the chain combines TRBV12-5 and TRBJ1-1; 8 of the junction bases match TRBD1. This receptor was identified in a young woman with Graves disease. Donor details come from another sample of the same person, matched by shared clones. The sample here was peripheral blood mononuclear cells (PBMCs), taken at new diagnosis, from a patient treated with antithyroid drugs. The CDR3 reads as follows: CASGLGPGTGPATEAFF. The DNA sequence is as follows: TGTGCTAGTGGTTTGGGGCCTGGGACAGGTCCGGCCACTGAAGCTTTCTTT.